A selection of T cell receptor beta chains follows, all from one sample in a study of T cell responses to AZD1222 COVID-19 vaccine. Clones were sequenced by immunoSEQ multiplex PCR, and TCRdb holds only the in-frame ones, with some missing. Of approximately 120,000 clones listed, approximately 87% are singletons. The source material was peripheral blood, sampled on day 0 of AZD1222 vaccination. The receptors were sampled from an adult in good health. Each CDR3 is given with its conserved first and last residue. Each record gives: clone size, J gene, V gene, D gene, CDR3 protein, CDR3 DNA. D genes are given only for firm matches. Clone size is shown for a subset of rows, as once, few, many or a class of expanded clone.

few TRBJ1-2 TRBV6-5 TRBD1 CASNPGGRNYGYTF TGTGCCAGCAATCCAGGGGGCAGAAACTATGGCTACACCTTC
. TRBJ2-5 TRBV6-2/TRBV6-3 . CASSYYGMYQETQYF TGTGCCAGCAGTTACTACGGCATGTACCAAGAGACCCAGTACTTC
. TRBJ1-4 TRBV20-1 . CSASTAVANEKLFF TGCAGTGCTAGTACGGCAGTAGCGAATGAAAAACTGTTTTTT
. TRBJ2-1 TRBV11-3 . CASSSPFSGKPNEQFF TGTGCCAGCAGCTCCCCCTTTAGCGGAAAGCCTAATGAGCAGTTCTTC
. TRBJ2-1 TRBV11-2 TRBD2 CASSLGALAGGSYNEQFF TGTGCCAGCAGCTTAGGAGCGTTAGCGGGGGGCTCCTACAATGAGCAGTTCTTC
. TRBJ2-3 TRBV18 . CASSLQFSTDTQYF TGTGCCAGCTCCCTACAGTTTTCCACAGATACGCAGTATTTT
once TRBJ1-2 TRBV5-6 TRBD1 CASSLASGQSRF TGTGCCAGCAGCTTGGCCTCGGGACAGAGTCGCTTC
. TRBJ1-1 TRBV19 TRBD1 CASSTSSLTGGIQAFF TGTGCCAGTAGTACCTCCTCCCTGACAGGGGGAATACAAGCTTTCTTT
. TRBJ1-6 TRBV10-3 TRBD1 CAASGQSSYNSPLHF TGTGCCGCCTCGGGACAGAGCTCCTATAATTCACCCCTCCACTTT
. TRBJ2-4 TRBV28 TRBD1 CASTVGQGENIQYF TGTGCCAGCACTGTCGGACAGGGAGAAAACATTCAGTACTTC
. TRBJ2-5 TRBV6-2/TRBV6-3 TRBD2 CASSYLAGGQETQYF TGTGCCAGCAGTTACCTAGCGGGGGGCCAAGAGACCCAGTACTTC
. TRBJ1-4 TRBV5-1 TRBD1 CASSFGTGHEKLFF TGCGCCAGCAGCTTCGGGACAGGGCATGAAAAACTGTTTTTT
. TRBJ2-7 TRBV11-2 . CASSYGTGGPGSEQYF TGTGCCAGCAGTTATGGGACGGGGGGCCCAGGGTCCGAGCAGTACTTC
. TRBJ2-6 TRBV27 . CASTLGTGANVLTF TGTGCCAGCACCCTAGGAACTGGGGCCAACGTCCTGACTTTC
. TRBJ2-5 TRBV7-2 TRBD1 CASSWDRGETQYF TGTGCCAGCAGCTGGGACAGGGGAGAGACCCAGTACTTC
. TRBJ1-3 TRBV4-2 . CASSQGWWQSSGNTIYF TGTGCCAGCAGCCAAGGTTGGTGGCAGAGCTCTGGAAACACCATATATTTT
. TRBJ2-3 TRBV3-1/TRBV3-2 TRBD2 CASSLRTSGSTDTQYF TGTGCCAGCAGCCTCAGGACTAGCGGAAGCACAGATACGCAGTATTTT